A selection of T cell receptor beta chains follows, all from one sample in a study of blood T cell repertoires in COVID-19. TCRdb keeps only in-frame clones here, not all; method: immunoSEQ multiplex PCR. The data show about 130,000 clones, about 81% seen once. The sequenced sample was PBMCs or T cells enriched from blood (not recorded which). Receptor source: a man in his forties with acute COVID-19. CDR3s include the opening cysteine and the closing phenylalanine or tryptophan. D genes are given only for firm matches. Some rows mark clone size as missing; the rest say once, few, many or name a class of expanded clone.

size | J | length | D | V | CDR3 | DNA
NA | TRBJ1-6 | 15 | TRBD1 | TRBV6-5 | CASRKGQSFNSPLHF | TGTGCCAGCAGAAAGGGACAGTCTTTTAATTCACCCCTCCACTTT
NA | TRBJ1-3 | 14 | TRBD1 | TRBV28 | CASSSGTVRNTIYF | TGTGCCAGCAGTTCCGGGACAGTCAGAAACACCATATATTTT
NA | TRBJ2-1 | 16 | TRBD2 | TRBV2 | CASSSLGLAASGEQFF | TGTGCCAGCAGTTCCCTGGGACTAGCGGCCTCAGGGGAGCAGTTCTTC
NA | TRBJ2-7 | 15 | TRBD2 | TRBV13 | CASSLQYASGPEQYF | TGTGCCAGCAGCTTACAGTATGCTAGCGGGCCCGAGCAGTACTTC
few | TRBJ1-1 | 15 | NA | TRBV3-1/TRBV3-2 | CASSRWGLRGTEAFF | TGTGCCAGCAGCCGCTGGGGGCTCCGAGGAACTGAAGCTTTCTTT
NA | TRBJ2-1 | 18 | TRBD2 | TRBV4-2 | CASSQESPSSGRAREQFF | TGTGCCAGCAGCCAAGAATCCCCTTCTAGCGGGAGGGCGCGTGAGCAGTTCTTC
NA | TRBJ2-5 | 13 | NA | TRBV7-9 | CASSFYPEETQYF | TGTGCCAGCAGCTTTTATCCAGAAGAGACCCAGTACTTC
NA | TRBJ1-2 | 15 | TRBD1 | TRBV25-1 | CASSELFGTGYGYTF | TGTGCCAGCAGTGAATTGTTTGGGACAGGGTATGGCTACACCTTC
NA | TRBJ2-7 | 13 | NA | TRBV11-3 | CASSRRDGSEQYF | TGTGCCAGCAGCCGGAGGGATGGTTCCGAGCAGTACTTC
NA | TRBJ1-6 | 17 | NA | TRBV6-1 | CASSDPGQSSYNSPLHF | TGTGCCAGCAGTGATCCGGGACAAAGCTCCTATAATTCACCCCTCCACTTT
NA | TRBJ1-2 | 15 | TRBD1 | TRBV6-2/TRBV6-3 | CASSRRQGTSLTYTF | TGTGCCAGCAGCCGAAGACAGGGAACCTCACTCACCTACACCTTC
NA | TRBJ1-2 | 14 | TRBD1 | TRBV10-3 | CAISAGQGIYGYTF | TGTGCCATCAGTGCGGGACAGGGGATCTATGGCTACACCTTC
few | TRBJ2-7 | 16 | TRBD1 | TRBV19 | CASSSGTGGAWYEQYF | TGTGCCAGTAGTTCGGGGACAGGGGGCGCTTGGTACGAGCAGTACTTC
NA | TRBJ2-5 | 14 | TRBD1 | TRBV6-5 | CASSTGTGGETQYF | TGTGCCAGCAGCACCGGGACAGGAGGCGAGACCCAGTACTTC
NA | TRBJ2-5 | 13 | NA | TRBV6-4 | CASSVNGLETQYF | TGTGCCAGCAGTGTTAACGGACTGGAGACCCAGTACTTC
NA | TRBJ1-1 | 15 | NA | TRBV6-1 | CASSEAKGGGTEAFF | TGTGCCAGCAGTGAAGCAAAGGGCGGGGGCACTGAAGCTTTCTTT
NA | TRBJ1-2 | 15 | TRBD1 | TRBV6-5 | CASSLPGQGGNGYTF | TGTGCCAGCAGTCTCCCCGGACAGGGAGGGAATGGCTACACCTTC
few | TRBJ1-2 | 13 | NA | TRBV9 | CASSVEGLAGYTF | TGTGCCAGCAGCGTCGAGGGACTCGCTGGCTACACCTTC
NA | TRBJ2-3 | 16 | NA | TRBV5-1 | CASSSGLRGIADTQYF | TGCGCCAGCAGCTCGGGACTCCGGGGAATCGCAGATACGCAGTATTTT
NA | TRBJ1-2 | 13 | NA | TRBV12-3/TRBV12-4 | CASSVGRNYGYTF | TGTGCCAGCAGTGTTGGGAGAAACTATGGCTACACCTTC
NA | TRBJ2-7 | 17 | TRBD2 | TRBV9 | CASSGTVGLAGEGEQYF | TGTGCCAGCAGCGGGACGGTGGGACTAGCGGGAGAGGGCGAGCAGTACTTC
NA | TRBJ2-5 | 14 | TRBD1 | TRBV27 | CASSPWDRQETQYF | TGTGCCAGCAGTCCGTGGGACAGGCAAGAGACCCAGTACTTC
NA | TRBJ1-1 | 14 | TRBD1 | TRBV27 | CASSLQPGQTEAFF | TGTGCCAGCAGTTTACAACCGGGACAGACCGAAGCTTTCTTT
few | TRBJ1-6 | 13 | TRBD1 | TRBV9 | CASRGTGISPLHF | TGTGCCAGCCGAGGGACAGGGATTTCACCCCTCCACTTT
NA | TRBJ2-3 | 12 | NA | TRBV7-2 | CASSSFTDTQYF | TGTGCCAGCAGCTCTTTTACAGATACGCAGTATTTT
NA | TRBJ2-7 | 14 | NA | TRBV5-1 | CASSLALSAYEQYF | TGCGCCAGCAGCTTGGCTCTTTCCGCCTACGAGCAGTACTTC
NA | TRBJ1-3 | 15 | NA | TRBV6-5 | CASSYSGLSGNTIYF | TGTGCCAGCAGTTACAGCGGCCTCTCTGGAAACACCATATATTTT
few | TRBJ1-1 | 13 | NA | TRBV6-5 | CASSPPSGTEAFF | TGTGCCAGCAGCCCCCCATCGGGGACTGAAGCTTTCTTT
NA | TRBJ1-6 | 14 | NA | TRBV2 | CASSDQAKNSPLHF | TGTGCCAGCAGTGACCAGGCGAAGAATTCACCCCTCCACTTT
NA | TRBJ2-3 | 17 | TRBD2 | TRBV5-1 | CASSLFTSGEGTDTQYF | TGCGCCAGCAGCCTATTTACTAGCGGCGAGGGCACAGATACGCAGTATTTT
NA | TRBJ2-2 | 11 | NA | TRBV12-3/TRBV12-4 | CASSLYGVLFF | TGTGCCAGCAGTCTCTACGGGGTGCTGTTTTTT
NA | TRBJ1-1 | 15 | TRBD1 | TRBV7-9 | CASRQTTGGGTEAFF | TGTGCCAGCAGACAGACGACAGGGGGCGGAACTGAAGCTTTCTTT
NA | TRBJ1-2 | 14 | TRBD1 | TRBV6-5 | CASSYSMGTGSYTF | TGTGCCAGCAGTTACTCGATGGGGACAGGGAGTTACACCTTC
NA | TRBJ1-1 | 13 | NA | TRBV19 | CASSTGYNIEAFF | TGTGCCAGTAGTACAGGGTATAACATTGAAGCTTTCTTT
NA | TRBJ1-4 | 16 | TRBD1 | TRBV10-1 | CASSVPGGGWFEKLFF | TGCGCCAGCAGTGTTCCAGGGGGCGGGTGGTTTGAAAAACTGTTTTTT